This TCR beta chain was obtained from a study of blood T cell repertoires in COVID-19. Some clones are missing from TCRdb's copy, which holds only in-frame ones; the method was immunoSEQ multiplex PCR. The sample contains 150,000 or so clones, roughly 84% of which appear only once. The Seattle patients, enrolled during active infection, were followed longitudinally. CDR3 length: 13 amino acids. The germline V gene encodes CDR1 MNHEY and CDR2 SVGAGI. V shed 4 bases and J shed 4 bases, with 8 bases lying between them. The sample was peripheral blood. The clonotype originates from a man between 60 and 75 years old with COVID-19, enrolled during active disease. The chain carries TRBV6-5 and TRBJ1-5; D possibly corresponds to TRBD1 (5 bases). The CDR3 loop reads CASSSRVNQPQHF. The CDR3, as DNA: TGTGCCAGCAGTTCCAGGGTGAATCAGCCCCAGCATTTT.